Following are 26 T cell receptor beta chains from one sample sequenced in a study of long-term antiretroviral therapy in people with HIV. Sequencing relied on immunoSEQ assay v3.0, run at survey level. TCRdb's table, derived via immunoSEQ multiplex PCR, lists solely in-frame clones and lacks some. The sample has fewer than 25,000 clones; approximately 81% are singletons. The specimen was unsorted PBMCs, collected at the start of antiretroviral therapy, before treatment. The receptor set was obtained from a woman younger than 35 with HIV.

By share, this clone ranks as medium-sized (0.01 to 0.1%). The rearrangement uses TRBV9 and TRBJ2-7; 7 bases agree with TRBD2. CDR3 size: 14 residues. The germline gives CDR1 SGDLS, CDR2 YYNGEE. Trimming removed 4 bases from V and 5 bases from J; junction bases left unmatched: 9. CDR3 in amino acids: CASSYRTSADEQYF. The CDR3 bases are TGTGCCAGCAGCTACCGGACTAGTGCCGACGAGCAGTACTTC.

V and J are TRBV11-2 and TRBJ2-2; a possible D gene is TRBD2 (5 bases). Germline V gene lookup returns CDR1 SGHAT and CDR2 FQNNGV. V lost 8 bases and J lost 6, with 10 bases in between. The length of the CDR3 is 12 residues. CDR3 in amino acids: CASWSGSGELFF. The CDR3 DNA reads as TGTGCCAGCTGGAGCGGTTCCGGGGAGCTGTTTTTT.

The chain employs TRBV6-1 and TRBJ2-7, with TRBD2 identical over 7 bases. After removal of 1 base from V and 7 bases from J, the junction contained 13 bases not matched to a gene. Germline assignment: CDR1 MNHNS and CDR2 SASEGT. The CDR3 sequence is 16 residues long. CDR3 sequence (DNA): TGTGCCAGCAGTGAAGAGGGGTCGGGTTGGGGAGGGGAGCAGTACTTC. It encodes CASSEEGSGWGGEQYF.

In this sample, this clone turned up a few times. J is TRBJ1-6 and V is TRBV7-9; 9 nucleotides line up with TRBD1. CDR1 is SEHNR and CDR2 is FQNEAQ in the germline V gene (reference sequence). V was pared by 4 bases and J by 3 bases, with 4 bases of the junction left unmatched. This CDR3 has 16 residues. In nucleotides, the CDR3 is TGTGCCAGCAGCTACCGGGACAGGGTCTATAATTCACCCCTCCACTTT. It yields the protein CASSYRDRVYNSPLHF.

V usage is TRBV2 and J usage is TRBJ2-1; the D gene is possibly TRBD1 (6 bases). V was trimmed by 3 bases and J by 0 bases, leaving 15 bases between them. This CDR3 is 17 amino acids long. The germline CDR1 and CDR2 sequences are SNHLY and FYNNEI. CDR3 bases: TGTGCCAGCAGTGACCAGACAGGATCAAGCTCCTACAATGAGCAGTTCTTC. Amino acid sequence: CASSDQTGSSSYNEQFF.

About this clone: Different DNA sequences within this sample yield the same CDR3. The chain joins TRBV6-5 to TRBJ2-7; no firm D call. This CDR3 is built from 14 residues. V was clipped by 2 bases and J by 3 bases, with 11 bases between them. The germline V gene has CDR1 MNHEY and CDR2 SVGAGI. CDR3 in amino acids: CASSYSLGLYEQYF. Here the CDR3 DNA reads TGTGCCAGCAGTTACAGTCTGGGCCTCTACGAGCAGTACTTC.

By sample fraction, this clone is medium-sized. The CDR3: CARRGTSGRHEQYF. The CDR3 region has the DNA TGTGCCAGAAGGGGGACTAGCGGGAGACACGAGCAGTACTTC. The chain recombines TRBV28 with TRBJ2-7; 14 nucleotides line up with TRBD2. V was clipped by 9 bases and J by 5 bases; unmatched bases: 6. The CDR3 sequence is 14 residues long. The V gene's germline CDR1 is MDHEN and CDR2 SYDVKM.

This clone appeared a single time. V and J are TRBV6-6 and TRBJ2-1, with D possibly being TRBD2 (5 bases). V lost 6 bases and J 5 bases, leaving 17 bases between the germline ends. The germline CDR1 and CDR2 sequences are MNHNY and SVGAGI (reference sequence). The CDR3 loop spans 15 amino acids. The CDR3 DNA reads TGTGCCAGCAGCTACCCTCCGGGGTTCAACAATGAGCAGTTCTTC. It is translated as CASSYPPGFNNEQFF.

V and J are TRBV12-1 and TRBJ1-2; TRBD1, the table's D call, was not compared with the DNA. TRBV12-1 is marked as a pseudogene. The CDR3 spans 13 residues. The CDR3 reads CASSFGQYSGYTF. As DNA, the CDR3 is TGTGCCAGCAGCTTTGGGCAGTATTCTGGCTACACCTTC.

This rearrangement joins TRBV2 to TRBJ1-2; D call uncertain. Germline CDR1 SNHLY, CDR2 FYNNEI. CDR3 length: 12 amino acids. With 4 bases removed from V and 5 bases from J, the gap between germline ends came to 8 bases. CDR3 protein: CASSGGPYGYTF. The CDR3 nucleotides read TGTGCCAGCAGTGGAGGTCCGTATGGCTACACCTTC.

The chain links TRBV28 to TRBJ1-2; D uncertain. This CDR3 region has 14 residues. V gave up 3 bases and J gave up 2 bases, with 10 bases separating them. CDR1 and CDR2 (germline): MDHEN, SYDVKM. The chain's CDR3 is CASSFVGTNYGYTF. The CDR3 nucleotides read TGTGCCAGCAGTTTCGTAGGCACCAACTATGGCTACACCTTC.

The chain joins TRBV2 to TRBJ2-3; no definite D call. Germline lookup yields CDR1 SNHLY and CDR2 FYNNEI. This CDR3 region has 13 residues. V gave up 0 bases and J gave up 0 bases, with 1 base separating them. CDR3 bases: TGTGCCAGCAGTGAAGCGAGCACAGATACGCAGTATTTT. Encoded protein: CASSEASTDTQYF.

The chain couples TRBV19 to TRBJ1-3; D is unclear. In germline, CDR1 is LNHDA, CDR2 SQIVND (reference sequence). CDR3 length: 14 amino acids. V was trimmed by 4 bases and J by 7 bases, leaving 14 bases between them. This CDR3 is CASSTTPATNTIYF. In DNA, the CDR3 is TGTGCCAGTAGTACCACCCCGGCCACCAACACCATATATTTT.

The CDR3 DNA reads TGTGCCAGCAGACTGACAGGGAACACTGAAGCTTTCTTT. Translating gives CASRLTGNTEAFF. The V call is TRBV2, the J call TRBJ1-1; D possibly corresponds to TRBD1 (6 bases). This CDR3 contains 13 residues. V lost 6 bases, J lost 1 base, and 9 bases lay in between. In germline, CDR1 is SNHLY, CDR2 FYNNEI.

The chain's CDR3 is CASSYGQGQSSTEAFF. Written as DNA, the CDR3 is TGTGCCAGCAGTTACGGGCAGGGACAGTCGAGCACTGAAGCTTTCTTT. The rearrangement joins TRBV6-5 to TRBJ1-1, with TRBD1 identical over 7 bases. The CDR3 is made up of 16 amino acids. J was trimmed by 4 bases and V by 2 bases; bases with no gene match: 10. Germline loops: CDR1 MNHEY, CDR2 SVGAGI.

This clone showed up just once. V gene TRBV4-3 combines with J gene TRBJ1-4; D gene ambiguous. CDR1 and CDR2 (germline): LGHNA, YSLEER. This CDR3 has 16 amino acids. V gave up 3 bases and J gave up 7 bases, with 18 bases separating them. The CDR3 loop reads CASSQLLVLEGEKLFF. The CDR3 DNA follows: TGCGCCAGCAGCCAGCTACTGGTCCTCGAGGGTGAAAAACTGTTTTTT.

This chain joins TRBV4-2 and TRBJ2-2; D is possibly TRBD1 (5 bases). The CDR3 runs 15 residues. The V gene's germline CDR1 is LGHNA and CDR2 YNFKEQ. Between the trimmed V and J ends, which lost 0 bases and 6 bases, there was a span of 11 bases. The CDR3 nucleotides read TGTGCCAGCAGCCAAGATCTTTGGGGCGCCGGGGAGCTGTTTTTT. It codes for CASSQDLWGAGELFF.

The V and J genes are TRBV30 and TRBJ2-7; D is ambiguous. CDR3 length: 13 amino acids. V lost 2 bases and J lost 7, with 15 bases in between. CDR1 and CDR2 from the germline V gene are GTSNPN and SVGIG (reference sequence). The CDR3, as DNA: TGTGCCTGGAGTACCCAATTGGAGTCAGAGCAGTACTTC. Its translation is CAWSTQLESEQYF.

The chain carries TRBV4-2 and TRBJ1-2, with D maybe TRBD1 (5 bases). The CDR3 spans 15 residues. CDR1 and CDR2 (germline): LGHNA, YNFKEQ. The V end was cut by 0 bases, the J end by 4 bases, with 12 bases between. CDR3 in DNA: TGTGCCAGCAGCCAAGACCCAGGGAGAGGCTATGGCTACACCTTC. Its translation: CASSQDPGRGYGYTF.

The CDR3 DNA is TGTGCCAGCCTAGAACAGGGAAGGGCCGAGCAGTACTTC. The encoded protein is CASLEQGRAEQYF. The rearrangement joins TRBV13 to TRBJ2-7, with D possibly TRBD1 on 6 matching bases. This CDR3 comprises 13 residues. Germline loops: CDR1 PRHDT, CDR2 FYEKMQ (reference sequence). V lost 8 bases, J lost 6 bases, and 17 bases lay in between.

The CDR3 spells CASSSKAGGPVEQYF. The CDR3 nucleotides read TGTGCCAGCAGTAGTAAAGCGGGGGGGCCCGTCGAGCAGTACTTC. V usage is TRBV6-6 and J usage is TRBJ2-7, with 10 bases lining up with TRBD2. The trim removed 5 bases at V and 6 bases at J, leaving 10 bases unmatched. The germline gives CDR1 MNHNY, CDR2 SVGAGI (reference sequence). The CDR3 totals 15 residues.

The chain couples TRBV20-1 to TRBJ2-3; weak D call: TRBD2 (6 bases). Germline-derived CDR1 and CDR2 are DFQATT and SNEGSKA (reference sequence). The length of the CDR3 is 11 residues. V lost 5 bases, J lost 5 bases, and 8 bases lay in between. The chain's CDR3 is CSAQRVDTQYF. CDR3 nucleotide sequence: TGCAGTGCTCAGCGGGTAGATACGCAGTATTTT.

The V gene is TRBV7-2, the J gene TRBJ1-6; D is unresolved. The germline V gene has CDR1 SGHTA and CDR2 FQGNSA. The CDR3 is made up of 19 amino acids. The V end was cut by 2 bases, the J end by 7 bases, with 24 bases between. CDR3 nucleotide sequence: TGTGCCAGCAGCTTAAGTCTACCGACTGCTATCGGTAGCAATTCACCCCTCCACTTT. Its protein is CASSLSLPTAIGSNSPLHF. The entire variable domain, with the rest obtained from reference TRBV7-2 and TRBJ1-6, is as follows: GAGVSQSPSNKVTEKGKDVELRCDPISGHTALYWYRQSLGQGLEFLIYFQGNSAPDKSGLPSDRFSAERTGGSVSTLTIQRTQQEDSAVYLCASSLSLPTAIGSNSPLHFGNGTRLTVT.

This clone was detected once. The chain couples TRBV9 to TRBJ1-5; unclear D gene. This CDR3 region has 13 residues. The germline V and J ends were trimmed by 1 base and 1 base, with 3 bases remaining between them. Per germline, CDR1 SGDLS and CDR2 YYNGEE. Here the CDR3 reads CASSVTSNQPQHF. CDR3 nucleotides: TGTGCCAGCAGCGTAACCAGCAATCAGCCCCAGCATTTT.

This clone occurred once. The chain links TRBV27 to TRBJ2-2, with a possible D match to TRBD1 (5 bases). The V gene lost 1 base and the J gene lost 0 bases, with 9 bases spanning the gap. The germline V gene encodes CDR1 MNHEY and CDR2 SMNVEV (reference sequence). There are 16 residues in the CDR3. The chain's CDR3 is CASSLFQGANTGELFF. The DNA of the CDR3 is TGTGCCAGCAGTTTATTTCAGGGCGCGAACACCGGGGAGCTGTTTTTT.

The rearrangement joins TRBV5-4 to TRBJ2-1; 7 nucleotides line up with TRBD2. The CDR3 runs to 16 residues. CDR1 and CDR2 (germline): SGHNT, YYREEE (reference sequence). Unmatched junction bases numbered 15, after V lost 4 bases and J lost 8 bases. The CDR3 sequence is CASSTEAGVTQYEQFF. The CDR3 bases are TGTGCCAGCAGCACGGAGGCGGGAGTGACACAGTATGAGCAGTTCTTC.